These T cell receptor beta chains were read from a single sample in a study of OX40 agonist ivuxolimab in advanced cancers. Clones were sequenced by immunoSEQ multiplex PCR, and TCRdb holds only the in-frame ones, with some missing. The data hold about 46,000 clones, with 91% observed a single time. Specimen: CD4+ or CD8+ T cells sorted from blood, collected in a trial of the OX40 agonist ivuxolimab. These receptors were collected from an adult with an advanced solid tumor such as melanoma, head and neck, liver or kidney cancer. Each CDR3 is given without its conserved first and last residue.

length: 14; J: TRBJ2-1; V: TRBV5-1; CDR3: ASSPIRLAGGNEQF
length: 13; J: TRBJ2-4; V: TRBV27; CDR3: ASSPGTSGKNIQY
length: 10; J: TRBJ2-7; V: TRBV30; CDR3: AWSVEGGEQY
length: 10; J: TRBJ2-5; V: TRBV2; CDR3: ASKGGLWTQY
length: 15; J: TRBJ2-3; V: TRBV11-3; CDR3: ASSLIRSQRGLDTQY
length: 14; J: TRBJ2-3; V: TRBV6-6; CDR3: ASSYPNDGQTDTQY
length: 12; J: TRBJ1-4; V: TRBV15; CDR3: ATSRTGTNEKLF
length: 14; J: TRBJ2-1; V: TRBV7-3; CDR3: ASSLSGPAGDNEQF
length: 13; J: TRBJ1-3; V: TRBV6-5; CDR3: ASTTSGGSGNTIY
length: 16; J: TRBJ2-1; V: TRBV7-2; CDR3: ASSLRFGSGSRGNEQF
length: 14; J: TRBJ2-3; V: TRBV6-5; CDR3: ASSYSPLSPTDTQY
length: 12; J: TRBJ2-2; V: TRBV29-1; CDR3: SVEETGNTGELF
length: 11; J: TRBJ1-1; V: TRBV11-2; CDR3: ASRDTLNTEAF
length: 11; J: TRBJ2-7; V: TRBV27; CDR3: ARPTAGSYEQY
length: 14; J: TRBJ2-3; V: TRBV9; CDR3: ASNPHGEGGTDTQY
length: 12; J: TRBJ2-3; V: TRBV19; CDR3: ASSPIIPPDTQY
length: 14; J: TRBJ2-6; V: TRBV4-3; CDR3: ASSQGALSGANVLT
length: 11; J: TRBJ1-1; V: TRBV10-2; CDR3: ASSDGRDTEAF
length: 9; J: TRBJ2-1; V: TRBV9; CDR3: ASGLGNEQF
length: 12; J: TRBJ2-1; V: TRBV7-3; CDR3: ASSLILGSNEQF
length: 12; J: TRBJ2-2; V: TRBV7-3; CDR3: ASSLYWNTGELF
length: 13; J: TRBJ2-7; V: TRBV29-1; CDR3: SVEIGTSTAGEQY
length: 12; J: TRBJ2-3; V: TRBV6-5; CDR3: ASTGPAAPDTQY
length: 15; J: TRBJ2-1; V: TRBV5-6; CDR3: ASSLPGDVLNYNEQF
length: 15; J: TRBJ2-1; V: TRBV19; CDR3: ASSMGPGTDLYNEQF
length: 12; J: TRBJ2-3; V: TRBV14; CDR3: ASSHETATDTQY
length: 13; J: TRBJ2-7; V: TRBV28; CDR3: ASSLRTRGVNEQY
length: 12; J: TRBJ1-5; V: TRBV27; CDR3: ASRHGGPNQPQH
length: 10; J: TRBJ2-1; V: TRBV15; CDR3: ATSREGLAPF
length: 14; J: TRBJ2-3; V: TRBV7-3; CDR3: ASSSLGLAVTDTQY
length: 11; J: TRBJ2-1; V: TRBV6-6; CDR3: ASSYSGVAEQF
length: 11; J: TRBJ2-1; V: TRBV10-3; CDR3: AISEWAGNGQF
length: 13; J: TRBJ2-2; V: TRBV19; CDR3: ASSSRTANTGELF
length: 12; J: TRBJ1-1; V: TRBV6-5; CDR3: ASSYSEGNTEAF
length: 15; J: TRBJ2-7; V: TRBV15; CDR3: ATSSASPGGGSYEQY
length: 12; J: TRBJ2-2; V: TRBV9; CDR3: ASSASGWYLELF
length: 11; J: TRBJ1-2; V: TRBV6-6; CDR3: ASSSGESYGYT
length: 15; J: TRBJ2-1; V: TRBV11-2; CDR3: ASSLFPGLSSYNEQF
length: 12; J: TRBJ1-1; V: TRBV19; CDR3: ASSTGYVSTEAF
length: 17; J: TRBJ1-2; V: TRBV7-6; CDR3: ASSLEGGRGMSFLFGYT
length: 12; J: TRBJ1-2; V: TRBV14; CDR3: ASSQVETGYGYT
length: 13; J: TRBJ2-1; V: TRBV4-3; CDR3: ASSQDGTSSDEQF
length: 14; J: TRBJ1-2; V: TRBV2; CDR3: ANEMGGENPEPGYT
length: 8; J: TRBJ2-2; V: TRBV2; CDR3: ASSGGELF
length: 10; J: TRBJ2-7; V: TRBV30; CDR3: AWSVRHYEQY
length: 15; J: TRBJ1-4; V: TRBV5-5; CDR3: ASSWGQGLRGNEKLF
length: 10; J: .; V: TRBV7-2; CDR3: ASSQYYVEQY
length: 12; J: TRBJ1-2; V: TRBV19; CDR3: ASSIVPRNYGYT
length: 12; J: TRBJ2-1; V: TRBV15; CDR3: ATSSSGRYNEQF
length: 11; J: TRBJ2-1; V: TRBV27; CDR3: ASSLSGNNEQF
length: 13; J: TRBJ2-1; V: TRBV7-3; CDR3: ASSLAGVVYNEQF
length: 13; J: TRBJ2-7; V: TRBV7-9; CDR3: ASSNSGGITYEQY
length: 14; J: TRBJ2-7; V: TRBV6-6; CDR3: ASSYSDSGRGYEQY
length: 13; J: TRBJ2-3; V: TRBV9; CDR3: ASSVAGGVGDTQY
length: 13; J: TRBJ1-1; V: TRBV5-1; CDR3: ASSLVGQGNPEAF